The 2 T cell receptor beta chains in this list originate from one sample, sequenced in a study of T cell responses to AZD1222 COVID-19 vaccine. Produced via immunoSEQ multiplex PCR; TCRdb's table is partial and in-frame only. The sample yields roughly 140,000 clones, about nine tenths seen once. Sequencing used peripheral blood, obtained on day 0 of AZD1222 vaccination. These receptors originate from an adult in good health.

The V call is TRBV19, the J call TRBJ2-2; possibly TRBD1 for D (6 bases). This CDR3 has 14 residues. Per the germline V gene, CDR1 is LNHDA and CDR2 is SQIVND (reference sequence). Between the trimmed V and J ends, which lost 7 bases and 5 bases, there was a span of 14 bases. The CDR3, as DNA: TGTGCCAGTATCGAGACAGGAGATACCGGGGAGCTGTTTTTT. Protein: CASIETGDTGELFF.

The chain links TRBV14 to TRBJ2-1; 12 positions match TRBD2. This CDR3 contains 15 residues. The trim removed 8 bases at V and 8 bases at J, leaving 10 bases unmatched. The germline gives CDR1 SGHDN, CDR2 FVKESK. Written as DNA, the CDR3 is TGTGCCAGCGCGCGACTAGCGGGAGTAGGCCATGAGCAGTTCTTC. Residues: CASARLAGVGHEQFF.